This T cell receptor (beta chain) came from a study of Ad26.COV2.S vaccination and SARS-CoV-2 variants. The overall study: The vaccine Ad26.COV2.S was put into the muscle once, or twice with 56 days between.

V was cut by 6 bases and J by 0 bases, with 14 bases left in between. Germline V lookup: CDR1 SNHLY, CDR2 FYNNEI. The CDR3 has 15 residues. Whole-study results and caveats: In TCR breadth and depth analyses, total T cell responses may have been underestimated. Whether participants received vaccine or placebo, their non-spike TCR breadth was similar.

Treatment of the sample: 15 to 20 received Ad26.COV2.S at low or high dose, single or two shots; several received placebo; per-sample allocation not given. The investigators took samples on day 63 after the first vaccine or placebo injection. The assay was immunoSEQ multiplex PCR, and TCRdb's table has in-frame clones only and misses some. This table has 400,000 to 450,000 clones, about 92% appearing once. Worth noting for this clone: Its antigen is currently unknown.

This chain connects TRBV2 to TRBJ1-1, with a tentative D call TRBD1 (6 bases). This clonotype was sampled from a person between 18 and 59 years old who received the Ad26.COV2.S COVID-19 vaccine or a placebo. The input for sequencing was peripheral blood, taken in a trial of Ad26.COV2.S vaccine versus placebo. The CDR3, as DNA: TGTGCCAGCAGCGCATACAGGGATTTGAACACTGAAGCTTTCTTT. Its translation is CASSAYRDLNTEAFF.